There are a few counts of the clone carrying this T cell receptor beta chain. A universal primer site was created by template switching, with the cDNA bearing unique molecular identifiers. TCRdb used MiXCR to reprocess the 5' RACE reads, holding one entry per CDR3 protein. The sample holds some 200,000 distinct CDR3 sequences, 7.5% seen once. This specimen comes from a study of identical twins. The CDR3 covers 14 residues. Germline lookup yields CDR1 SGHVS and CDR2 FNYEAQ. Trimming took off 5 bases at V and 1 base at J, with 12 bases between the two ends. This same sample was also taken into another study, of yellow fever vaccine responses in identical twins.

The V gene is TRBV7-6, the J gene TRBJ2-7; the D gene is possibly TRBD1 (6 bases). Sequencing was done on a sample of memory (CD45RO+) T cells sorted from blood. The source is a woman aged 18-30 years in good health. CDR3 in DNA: TGTGCCAGCAGCCCCATGGACAGTTCCTACGAGCAGTACTTC. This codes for CASSPMDSSYEQYF.